This T cell receptor (beta chain) was identified during a study of T cell responses to AZD1222 COVID-19 vaccine. To note about this clone: Its matching antigen is unknown.

Regarding the study as a whole: Close to half of spike-specific TCRs reportedly recognize unmutated variant regions.

Assay: immunoSEQ multiplex PCR; the TCRdb copy retains only in-frame clones and omits some. The sample lists about 62,000 clones; about 90% were seen once. This CDR3 has 15 amino acids. The V gene end was trimmed by 3 bases and the J gene end by 8 bases; junction bases not matched to a gene: 5. From germline, CDR1 is SNHLY and CDR2 FYNNEI. Specimen: peripheral blood, collected on day 0 of AZD1222 vaccination. The receptor was derived from an adult in good health. The chain carries TRBV2 and TRBJ1-4; TRBD1 aligns across 11 bases. The CDR3 sequence: CASSDRDRGLEKLFF. The CDR3 DNA is TGTGCCAGCAGTGACCGGGACAGGGGGTTAGAAAAACTGTTTTTT.